The clone carrying this TCR beta chain was detected a few times. The source of the sample is a study of shared T cell receptors in the human thymus. The assay was immunoSEQ multiplex PCR, and TCRdb's table has in-frame clones only and misses some. The sample carries 640,000 or so clones, approximately 87% recorded once. CDR1 and CDR2 from the germline V gene are SGHRS and YFSETQ. V was clipped by 4 bases and J by 7 bases; unmatched bases: 13. The CDR3 sequence is 16 residues long. The data were also submitted as part of a second study, on human thymus T cells.

The sample taken for sequencing was thymocytes. This chain joins TRBV5-1 and TRBJ2-1; 8 bases are shared with TRBD2. This TCR came from a boy younger than two with a congenital heart defect. For the CDR3, the DNA is TGCGCCAGCAGCACCTCGAGCGGGGGCCCTAATAATGAGCAGTTCTTC. Translating gives CASSTSSGGPNNEQFF.